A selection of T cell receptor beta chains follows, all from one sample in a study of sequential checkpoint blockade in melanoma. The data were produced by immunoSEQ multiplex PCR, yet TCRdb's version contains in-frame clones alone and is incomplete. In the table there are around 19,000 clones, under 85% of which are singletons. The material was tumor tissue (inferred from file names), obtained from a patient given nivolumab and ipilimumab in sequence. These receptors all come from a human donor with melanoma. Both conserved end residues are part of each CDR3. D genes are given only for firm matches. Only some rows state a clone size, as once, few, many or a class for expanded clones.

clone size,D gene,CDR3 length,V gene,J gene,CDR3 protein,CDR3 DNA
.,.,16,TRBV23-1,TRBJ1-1,CASSLQPGVANTEAFF,TGCGCCAGCAGCTTACAACCGGGTGTCGCGAACACTGAAGCTTTCTTT
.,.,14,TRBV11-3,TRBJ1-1,CASSPPGLSTEAFF,TGTGCCAGCAGCCCCCCGGGGTTGTCCACTGAAGCTTTCTTT
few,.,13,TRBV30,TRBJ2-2,CAWRRPNTGELFF,TGTGCCTGGAGACGGCCAAACACCGGGGAGCTGTTTTTT
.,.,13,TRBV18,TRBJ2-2,CASSPVNTGELFF,TGTGCCAGCTCACCAGTAAACACCGGGGAGCTGTTTTTT
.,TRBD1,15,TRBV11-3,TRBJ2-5,CASSQAGTGKETQYF,TGTGCCAGCAGCCAAGCCGGGACAGGGAAAGAGACCCAGTACTTC
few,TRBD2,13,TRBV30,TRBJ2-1,CAWSGLAANEQFF,TGTGCCTGGAGCGGACTAGCCGCCAATGAGCAGTTCTTC
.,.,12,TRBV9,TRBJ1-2,CASSQSNYGYTF,TGTGCCAGCAGCCAGTCGAACTATGGCTACACCTTC
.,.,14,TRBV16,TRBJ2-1,CASSPSRANNEQFF,TGTGCCAGCAGCCCCTCGAGGGCTAACAATGAGCAGTTCTTC
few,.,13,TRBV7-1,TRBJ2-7,CASSPLGSYEQYF,TGTGCCAGCAGCCCCCTGGGTTCCTACGAGCAGTACTTC
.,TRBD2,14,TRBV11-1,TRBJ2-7,CASSPNSGTPRQYF,TGTGCCAGCAGCCCGAACAGCGGGACCCCACGACAGTACTTC
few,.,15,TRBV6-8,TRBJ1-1,CASGLSWAGDTEAFF,TGTGCCAGCGGGCTCAGTTGGGCCGGGGACACTGAAGCTTTCTTT
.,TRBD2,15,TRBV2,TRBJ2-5,CASSLAGVPQETQYF,TGTGCCAGCAGCCTAGCGGGAGTCCCCCAAGAGACCCAGTACTTC
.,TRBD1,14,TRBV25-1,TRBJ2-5,CASSRAGGKETQYF,TGTGCCAGCAGTCGGGCAGGGGGTAAGGAGACCCAGTACTTC
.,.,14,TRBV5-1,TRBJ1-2,CASSLGGTRYGYTF,TGCGCCAGCAGCTTGGGTGGTACCCGCTATGGCTACACCTTC
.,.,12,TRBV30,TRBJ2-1,CAWKGSGIEQFF,TGTGCCTGGAAAGGTTCTGGAATTGAGCAGTTCTTC
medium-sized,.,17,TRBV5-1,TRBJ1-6,CASSFGSGGERNSPLHF,TGCGCCAGCAGCTTTGGCTCGGGGGGCGAGCGAAATTCACCCCTCCACTTT
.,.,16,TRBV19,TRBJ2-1,CASSITGRSSYNEQFF,TGTGCCAGTAGTATAACGGGCCGGAGCTCCTACAATGAGCAGTTCTTC
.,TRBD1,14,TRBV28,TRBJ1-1,CASSQTTGEEGAFF,TGTGCCAGCAGTCAGACGACAGGGGAAGAAGGAGCTTTCTTT
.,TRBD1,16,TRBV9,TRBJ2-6,CASSTTQGSGANVLTF,TGTGCCAGCAGCACCACACAGGGGTCTGGGGCCAACGTCCTGACTTTC
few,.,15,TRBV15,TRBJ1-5,CATAPGNQGNQPQHF,TGTGCCACCGCTCCAGGGAACCAGGGCAATCAGCCCCAGCATTTT
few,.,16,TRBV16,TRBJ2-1,CASSQSQGTRYNEQFF,TGTGCCAGCAGCCAATCACAGGGCACAAGGTACAATGAGCAGTTCTTC
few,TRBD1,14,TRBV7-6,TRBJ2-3,CASSLTGETDTQYF,TGTGCCAGCAGCTTAACAGGGGAAACAGATACGCAGTATTTT
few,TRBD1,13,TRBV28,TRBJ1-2,CASSFGDRRGYTF,TGTGCCAGCTCCTTCGGGGACAGAAGGGGCTACACCTTC